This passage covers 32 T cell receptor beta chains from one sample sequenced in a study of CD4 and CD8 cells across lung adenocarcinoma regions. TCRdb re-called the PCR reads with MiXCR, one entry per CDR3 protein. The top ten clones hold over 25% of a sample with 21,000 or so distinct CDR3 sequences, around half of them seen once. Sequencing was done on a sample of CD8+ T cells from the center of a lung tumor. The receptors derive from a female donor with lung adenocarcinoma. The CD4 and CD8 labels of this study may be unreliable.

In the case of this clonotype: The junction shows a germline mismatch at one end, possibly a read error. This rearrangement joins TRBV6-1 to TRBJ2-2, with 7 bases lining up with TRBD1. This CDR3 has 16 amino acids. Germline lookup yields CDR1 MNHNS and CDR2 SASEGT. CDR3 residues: CASRERQGANTGALYF. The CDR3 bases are TGTGCCAGCAGGGAAAGACAGGGAGCGAACACCGGTGCGCTGTATTTT.

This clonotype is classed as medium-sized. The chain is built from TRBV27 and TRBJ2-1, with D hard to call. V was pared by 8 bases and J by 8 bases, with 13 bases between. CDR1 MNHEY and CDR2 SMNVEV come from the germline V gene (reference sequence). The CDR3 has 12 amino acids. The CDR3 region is CASGSYGHEQFF. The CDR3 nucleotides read TGTGCCAGCGGGTCCTATGGTCATGAGCAGTTCTTC.

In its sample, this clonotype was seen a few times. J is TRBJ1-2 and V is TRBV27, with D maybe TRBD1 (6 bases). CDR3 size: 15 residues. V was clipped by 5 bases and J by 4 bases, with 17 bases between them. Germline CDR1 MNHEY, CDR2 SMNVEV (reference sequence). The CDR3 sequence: CASSLRGLGGYGYTF. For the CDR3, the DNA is TGTGCCAGCAGTCTTCGGGGATTAGGGGGCTATGGCTACACCTTC.

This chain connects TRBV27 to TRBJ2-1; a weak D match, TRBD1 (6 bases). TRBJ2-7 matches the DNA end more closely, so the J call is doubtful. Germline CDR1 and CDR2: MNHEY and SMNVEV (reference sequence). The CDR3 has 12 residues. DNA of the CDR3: TGTGCCGGGGGCTCCCACCCAGAGACGCAGTACTTC. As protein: CAGGSHPETQYF.

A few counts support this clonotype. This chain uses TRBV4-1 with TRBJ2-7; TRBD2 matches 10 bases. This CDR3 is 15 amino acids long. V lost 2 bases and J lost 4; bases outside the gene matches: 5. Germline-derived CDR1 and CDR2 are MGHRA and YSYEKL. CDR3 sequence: CASSQSGRAMYEQYF. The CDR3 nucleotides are TGCGCCAGCAGCCAAAGCGGGAGGGCCATGTACGAGCAGTACTTC.

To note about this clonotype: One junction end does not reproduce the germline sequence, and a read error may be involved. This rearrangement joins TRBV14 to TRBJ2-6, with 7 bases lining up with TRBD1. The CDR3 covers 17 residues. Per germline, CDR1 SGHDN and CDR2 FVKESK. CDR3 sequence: CASSPLGGLTGANVLYF. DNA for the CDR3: TGTGCCAGCAGCCCTTTAGGGGGCTTGACTGGGGCCAACGTCCTGTACTTC.

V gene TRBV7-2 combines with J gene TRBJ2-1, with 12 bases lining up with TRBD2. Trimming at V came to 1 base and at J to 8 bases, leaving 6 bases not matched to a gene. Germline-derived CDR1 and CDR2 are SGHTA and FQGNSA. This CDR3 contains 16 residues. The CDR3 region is CASSLGLAGVQDEQFF. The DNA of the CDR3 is TGTGCCAGCAGCTTAGGACTAGCGGGAGTCCAGGATGAGCAGTTCTTC.

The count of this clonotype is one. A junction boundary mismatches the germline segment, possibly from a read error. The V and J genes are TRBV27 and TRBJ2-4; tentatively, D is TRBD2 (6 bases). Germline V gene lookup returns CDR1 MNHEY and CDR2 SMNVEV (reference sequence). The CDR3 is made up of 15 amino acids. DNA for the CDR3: TGTGCCAGCGGCTCGGGGCGGGGAGCCACAGATATTCAGTATTTC. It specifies CASGSGRGATDIQYF.

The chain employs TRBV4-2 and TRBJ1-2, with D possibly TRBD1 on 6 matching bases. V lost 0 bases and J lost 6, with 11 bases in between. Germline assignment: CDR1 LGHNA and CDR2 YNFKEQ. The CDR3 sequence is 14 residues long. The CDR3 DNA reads TGTGCCAGCAGCCAAGATCAGGGGCGAGATGGCTACACCTTC. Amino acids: CASSQDQGRDGYTF.

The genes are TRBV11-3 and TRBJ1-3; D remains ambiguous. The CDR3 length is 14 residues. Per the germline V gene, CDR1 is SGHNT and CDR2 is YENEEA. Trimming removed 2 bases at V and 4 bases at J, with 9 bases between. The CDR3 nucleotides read TGTGCCAGCAGCTTACCGAACCCGGGAAACACCATATATTTT. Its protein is CASSLPNPGNTIYF.

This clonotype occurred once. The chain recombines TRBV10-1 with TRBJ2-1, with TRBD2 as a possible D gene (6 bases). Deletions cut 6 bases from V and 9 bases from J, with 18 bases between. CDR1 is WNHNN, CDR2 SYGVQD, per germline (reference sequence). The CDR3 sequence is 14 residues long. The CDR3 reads CASSTGTPRGEQFF. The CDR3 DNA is TGCGCCAGCAGCACTGGGACTCCCCGGGGTGAGCAGTTCTTC.

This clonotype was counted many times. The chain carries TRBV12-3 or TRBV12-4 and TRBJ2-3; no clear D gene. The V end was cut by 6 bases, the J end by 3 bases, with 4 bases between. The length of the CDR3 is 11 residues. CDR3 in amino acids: CASSRTDTQYF. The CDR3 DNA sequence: TGTGCCAGCAGCCGGACAGATACGCAGTATTTT.

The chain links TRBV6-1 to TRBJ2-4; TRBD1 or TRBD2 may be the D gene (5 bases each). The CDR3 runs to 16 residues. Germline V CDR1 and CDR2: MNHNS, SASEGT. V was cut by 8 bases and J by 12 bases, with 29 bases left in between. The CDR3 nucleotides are TGTGCCAGCCGTGTGCCGGGGACGAGCGCCAGATACACTCAGTACTTC. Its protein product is CASRVPGTSARYTQYF.

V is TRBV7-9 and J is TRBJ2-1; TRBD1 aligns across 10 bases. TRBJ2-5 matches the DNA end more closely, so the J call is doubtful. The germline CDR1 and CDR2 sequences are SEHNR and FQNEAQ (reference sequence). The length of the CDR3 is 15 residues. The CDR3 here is CASSSQDRGIETQYF. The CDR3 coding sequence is TGTGCCAGCAGCTCACAGGACAGGGGGATAGAGACCCAGTACTTC.

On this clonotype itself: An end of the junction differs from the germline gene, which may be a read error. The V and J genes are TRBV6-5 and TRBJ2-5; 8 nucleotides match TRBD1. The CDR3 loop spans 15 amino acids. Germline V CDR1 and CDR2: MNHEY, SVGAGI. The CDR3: CASSYQGAYTETQYF. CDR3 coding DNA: TGTGCCAGCAGTTACCAGGGGGCTTACACAGAGACCCAGTACTTT.

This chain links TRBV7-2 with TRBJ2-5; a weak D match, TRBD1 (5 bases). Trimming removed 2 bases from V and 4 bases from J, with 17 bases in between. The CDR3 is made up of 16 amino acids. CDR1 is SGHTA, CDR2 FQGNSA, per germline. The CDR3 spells CASSLSARVEGETQYF. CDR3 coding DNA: TGTGCCAGCAGCTTATCTGCCAGGGTAGAAGGAGAGACCCAGTACTTC.

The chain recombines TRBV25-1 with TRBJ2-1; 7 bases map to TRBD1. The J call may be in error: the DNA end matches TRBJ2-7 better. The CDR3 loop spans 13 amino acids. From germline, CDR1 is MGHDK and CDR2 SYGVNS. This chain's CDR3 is CASRGTARIEQYF. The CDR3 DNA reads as TGTGCCAGCAGGGGGACAGCGAGAATTGAGCAGTACTTC.

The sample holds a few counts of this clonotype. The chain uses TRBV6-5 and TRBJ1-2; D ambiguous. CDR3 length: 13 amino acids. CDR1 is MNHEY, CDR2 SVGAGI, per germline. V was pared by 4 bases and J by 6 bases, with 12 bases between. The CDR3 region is CASSLRGMDGYTF. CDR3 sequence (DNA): TGTGCCAGCAGTTTAAGAGGGATGGATGGCTACACCTTC.

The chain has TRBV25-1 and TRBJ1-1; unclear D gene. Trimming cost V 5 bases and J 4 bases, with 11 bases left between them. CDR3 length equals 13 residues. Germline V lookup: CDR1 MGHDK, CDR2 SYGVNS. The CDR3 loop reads CASSYKGSTEAFF. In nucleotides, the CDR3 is TGTGCCAGCAGTTATAAGGGTAGCACTGAAGCTTTCTTT.

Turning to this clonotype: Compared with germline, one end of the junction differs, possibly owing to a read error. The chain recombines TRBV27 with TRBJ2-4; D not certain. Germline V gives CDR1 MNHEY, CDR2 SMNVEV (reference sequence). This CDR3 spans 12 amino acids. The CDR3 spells CSGRCLTDTQYF. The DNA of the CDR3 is TGCTCGGGCAGGTGCCTCACAGACACGCAGTACTTC.

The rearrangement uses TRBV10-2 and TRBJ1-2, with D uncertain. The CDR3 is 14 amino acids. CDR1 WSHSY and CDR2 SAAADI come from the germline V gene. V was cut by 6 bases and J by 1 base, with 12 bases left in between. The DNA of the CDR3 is TGCGCCAGCAGAGCAGTGCGAGATAACTATGGCTACACCTTC. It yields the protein CASRAVRDNYGYTF.

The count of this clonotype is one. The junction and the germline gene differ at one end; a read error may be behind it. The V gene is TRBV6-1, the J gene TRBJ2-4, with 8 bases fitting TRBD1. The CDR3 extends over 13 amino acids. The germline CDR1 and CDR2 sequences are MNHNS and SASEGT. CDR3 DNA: TGCGCCAGGGGGCTGGGAGTAGAAGATATTCAGTACTTT. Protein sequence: CARGLGVEDIQYF.

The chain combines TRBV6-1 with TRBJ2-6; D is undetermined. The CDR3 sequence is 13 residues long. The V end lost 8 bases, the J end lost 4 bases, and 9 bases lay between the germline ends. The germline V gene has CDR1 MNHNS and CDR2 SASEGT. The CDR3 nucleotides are TGTGCCAGCGCCCAGGAGGGGGCCAACGTCCTGACTTTC. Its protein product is CASAQEGANVLTF.

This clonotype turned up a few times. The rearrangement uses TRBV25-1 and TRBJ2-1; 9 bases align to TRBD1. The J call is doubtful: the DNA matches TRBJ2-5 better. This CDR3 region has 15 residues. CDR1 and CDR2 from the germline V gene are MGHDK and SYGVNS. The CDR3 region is CASSEYKTGGETQYF. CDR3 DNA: TGTGCCAGCAGTGAATATAAAACAGGGGGCGAGACCCAGTACTTC.

In DNA, the CDR3 is TGTGCCAGTTCCTATGCAGGGGCCCGCTACGAGCAGTACTTC. As protein: CASSYAGARYEQYF. The chain has TRBV19 and TRBJ2-7; D possibly corresponds to TRBD1 (6 bases). V lost 8 bases to trimming and J lost 3 bases, with 17 bases between them. This CDR3 region has 14 residues. From germline, CDR1 is LNHDA and CDR2 SQIVND (reference sequence).

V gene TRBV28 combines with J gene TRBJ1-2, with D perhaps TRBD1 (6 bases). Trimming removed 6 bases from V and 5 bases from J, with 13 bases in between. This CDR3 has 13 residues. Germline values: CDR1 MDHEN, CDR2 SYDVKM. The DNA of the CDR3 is TGTGCCAGCAGACCGGGACAATCTTATGGCTACACCTTC. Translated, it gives CASRPGQSYGYTF.

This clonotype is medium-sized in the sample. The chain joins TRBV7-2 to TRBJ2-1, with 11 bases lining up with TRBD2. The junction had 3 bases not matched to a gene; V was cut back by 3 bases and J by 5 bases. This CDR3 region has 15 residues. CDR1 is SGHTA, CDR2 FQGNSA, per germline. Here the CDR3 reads CASSLGTSGHNEQFF. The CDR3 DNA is TGTGCCAGCAGCTTGGGGACTAGCGGCCACAATGAGCAGTTCTTC.

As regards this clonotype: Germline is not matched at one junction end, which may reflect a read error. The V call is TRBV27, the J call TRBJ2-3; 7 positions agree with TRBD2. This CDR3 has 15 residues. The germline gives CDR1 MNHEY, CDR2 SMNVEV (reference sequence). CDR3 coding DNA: TGTGCCAGCAGGAGGAGAGCGGGATTCACGGATATTCAGTATTTC. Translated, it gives CASRRRAGFTDIQYF.

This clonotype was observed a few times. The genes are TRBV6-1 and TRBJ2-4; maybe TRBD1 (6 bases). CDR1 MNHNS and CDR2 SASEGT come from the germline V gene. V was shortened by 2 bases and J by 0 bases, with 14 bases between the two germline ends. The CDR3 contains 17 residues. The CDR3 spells CASSEQGWGVAKNIQYF. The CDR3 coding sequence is TGTGCCAGCAGTGAACAGGGGTGGGGAGTAGCCAAAAACATTCAGTACTTC.

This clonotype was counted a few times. The CDR3: CASRTPGEETQYF. CDR3 coding DNA: TGCGCCAGCAGAACCCCGGGAGAAGAGACCCAGTACTTC. This chain connects TRBV10-2 to TRBJ2-5; perhaps TRBD2 as D (6 bases). The CDR3 spans 13 residues. With 6 bases removed from V and 3 bases from J, the gap between germline ends came to 11 bases. Per germline, CDR1 WSHSY and CDR2 SAAADI.

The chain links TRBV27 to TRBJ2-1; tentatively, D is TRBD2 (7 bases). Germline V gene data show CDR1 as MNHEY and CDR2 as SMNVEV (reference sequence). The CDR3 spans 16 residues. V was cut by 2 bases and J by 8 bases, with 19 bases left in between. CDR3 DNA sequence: TGTGCCAGCAGTTTAAGGGGGGGGGCTAGCGGAGATGAGCAGTTCTTC. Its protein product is CASSLRGGASGDEQFF.

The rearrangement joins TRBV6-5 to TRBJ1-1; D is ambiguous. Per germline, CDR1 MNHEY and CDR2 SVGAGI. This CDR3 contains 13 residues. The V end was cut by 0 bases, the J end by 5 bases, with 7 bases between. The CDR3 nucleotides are TGTGCCAGCAGTTACTCAGTGGGTACTGAAGCTTTCTTT. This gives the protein CASSYSVGTEAFF.